The rows below give T cell receptor beta chains drawn from one sample of a study of cytomegalovirus exposure and HLA in healthy donors. Assay: immunoSEQ multiplex PCR; the TCRdb copy retains only in-frame clones and omits some. The sample yields some 110,000 clones, approximately 80% seen once. Sequenced: PBMCs. Source of these receptors: a woman aged 25 to 45 in good health and CMV-seronegative. Each CDR3 is given with its conserved first and last residue. The order of the fields is V gene, J gene, clone size, D gene, CDR3 DNA, CDR3 protein. The D gene is left open where the match is weak. Size tells how often a clone was seen (once, few, many) or the class of an expanded clone, and some rows leave it out.

>TRBV9|TRBJ1-2|.|TRBD1
TGTGCCAGCAGCGTAGGACCTACAGGGGACTATGGCTACACCTTC
CASSVGPTGDYGYTF
>TRBV27|TRBJ1-1|.|TRBD1
TGTGCCAGCGGTCGGGACAGGGGCGGCACTGAAGCTTTCTTT
CASGRDRGGTEAFF
>TRBV2|TRBJ2-1|.|TRBD2
TGTGCCAGCAGTCCAACTAGCGGGTTGTCGAATGAGCAGTTCTTC
CASSPTSGLSNEQFF
>TRBV6-5|TRBJ1-1|.|TRBD1
TGTGCCAGCAGTTACTTGACAGGGGCTGAAGCTTTCTTT
CASSYLTGAEAFF
>TRBV19|TRBJ2-5|.|.
TGTGCCAGTACCGCCCGGGCCTCGGGCGGGGAGACCCAGTACTTC
CASTARASGGETQYF
>TRBV5-8|TRBJ2-4|few|TRBD1
TGTGCCAGCAGCCAACCCGGGACAGGGTATCGTCAGTACTTC
CASSQPGTGYRQYF
>TRBV5-1|TRBJ1-4|.|.
TGCGCCAGCAGCCGGCCGGACAATCAACTGTTTTTT
CASSRPDNQLFF
>TRBV30|TRBJ1-1|.|.
TGTGCCTGGAGCCGCCTTCGGGGGACTGAAGCTTTCTTT
CAWSRLRGTEAFF
>TRBV5-6|TRBJ2-1|.|TRBD2
TGTGCCAGCAGCTTGGGAGGTCTAGCGGGGGTATATGAGCAGTTCTTC
CASSLGGLAGVYEQFF
>TRBV5-4|TRBJ2-7|.|TRBD2
TGTGCCAGCAGCTTGGAGAAGGAACTAGCGGAGTACTTC
CASSLEKELAEYF
>TRBV7-9|TRBJ1-2|.|.
TGTGCCAGCAGCTTAACGGGATCAGACTATGGCTACACCTTC
CASSLTGSDYGYTF
>TRBV5-6|TRBJ1-1|once|TRBD1
TGTGCCAGCAGCTTCTTGGACAGGCCGAACACTGAAGCTTTCTTT
CASSFLDRPNTEAFF
>TRBV14|TRBJ1-2|.|.
TGTGCCAGCAGAGGCATGGGAGGTTATGGCTACACCTTC
CASRGMGGYGYTF
>TRBV5-8|TRBJ1-5|.|TRBD1
TGTGCCAGCCGCGACAGGGGAGGCAATCAGCCCCAGCATTTT
CASRDRGGNQPQHF
>TRBV6-4|TRBJ1-2|.|TRBD1
TGTGCCAGCAGTGAGGGACAGGACGCTAACTATGGCTACACCTTC
CASSEGQDANYGYTF
>TRBV27|TRBJ2-7|few|.
TGTGCCAGCAGTTTAAGGGGCGAGCAGTACTTC
CASSLRGEQYF
>TRBV5-1|TRBJ1-2|.|.
TGCGCCAGCAGCTCCGGAGGGGGGGGGCAAGGAGGCTACACCTTC
CASSSGGGGQGGYTF
>TRBV30|TRBJ1-1|.|.
TGTGCCTGGAGTGTCAGGGCCAACACTGAAGCTTTCTTT
CAWSVRANTEAFF
>TRBV4-1|TRBJ2-2|.|.
TGCGCCAGCAGCCAACCGAGGATTTTTTCTACCGGGGAGCTGTTTTTT
CASSQPRIFSTGELFF
>TRBV30|TRBJ1-2|.|TRBD1
TGTGCCTGGAGTGGGACCGGGACAGCGGGCTACACCTTC
CAWSGTGTAGYTF
>TRBV5-1|TRBJ2-1|few|TRBD2
TGCGCCACCCGAGCGGGACTAGCGGGAGGGAGGAATGAGCAGTTCTTC
CATRAGLAGGRNEQFF
>TRBV19|TRBJ1-4|.|TRBD1
TGTGCCAGTAGCCCGCTCATGACAGGGAAAAATGAAAAACTGTTTTTT
CASSPLMTGKNEKLFF
>TRBV30|TRBJ2-3|many|.
TGTGCCTGGAGTGGTTCAGCGGGAGATACGCAGTATTTT
CAWSGSAGDTQYF
>TRBV7-8|TRBJ1-5|few|.
TGTGCCAGCAGCACCGGGCCTCAGAGGGGCAATCAGCCCCAGCATTTT
CASSTGPQRGNQPQHF
>TRBV2|TRBJ1-2|.|.
TGTGCCACCGGGGGAGACAACTATGGCTACACCTTC
CATGGDNYGYTF
>TRBV6-4|TRBJ1-2|few|.
TGTGCCAGCAGTCCAACTACAGGAGCTAACTATGGCTACACCTTC
CASSPTTGANYGYTF
>TRBV7-3|TRBJ2-3|.|.
TGTGCCAGCAGCTTAATCGTTGGCGATACGCAGTATTTT
CASSLIVGDTQYF
>TRBV5-6|TRBJ1-1|few|.
TGTGCCAGCAGCTTACTGGGGAGTGAAGCTTTCTTT
CASSLLGSEAFF
>TRBV19|TRBJ2-2|.|TRBD2
TGTGCCAGTAGTATCAGCGGGGGGGCCCCGGGCACCGGGGAGCTGTTTTTT
CASSISGGAPGTGELFF
>TRBV27|TRBJ1-2|.|.
TGTGCCAGCGGCATTAGGGGTTTGTACTATGGCTACACCTTC
CASGIRGLYYGYTF
>TRBV5-1|TRBJ2-7|.|TRBD1
TGCGCCAGCAGCCCTTTGACAGGGGGCATCGACGAGCAGTACTTC
CASSPLTGGIDEQYF
>TRBV9|TRBJ2-7|once|.
TGTGCCAGCAGCGTAGGCCTCGAACAAGAGCAGTACTTC
CASSVGLEQEQYF
>TRBV6-5|TRBJ2-1|.|.
TGTGCCAGCAGTACACAGGGAGGGTACTCCAATGAGCAGTTCTTC
CASSTQGGYSNEQFF
>TRBV6-5|TRBJ1-1|.|TRBD1
TGTGCCAGCATCCGGGACAGCGCGTCTCATGAAGCTTTCTTT
CASIRDSASHEAFF
>TRBV13|TRBJ2-7|.|TRBD1
TGTGCCAGCAGCAAGGGACAGACCCATCGGCAGAGCTTC
CASSKGQTHRQSF
>TRBV6-5|TRBJ1-3|few|TRBD1
TGTGCCAGCAGGACAGGGTTCCGAAACACCATATATTTT
CASRTGFRNTIYF
>TRBV9|TRBJ1-5|.|.
TGTGCCAGCAGCACCGAAGGGGCTCAGCCCCAGCATTTT
CASSTEGAQPQHF
>TRBV9|TRBJ1-5|.|TRBD1
TGTGCCAGCAGCGGGACAGGGTCTAGCAATCAGCCCCAGCATTTT
CASSGTGSSNQPQHF